This T cell receptor (beta chain) was retrieved from a study of vaccination effects on CD4 cells after COVID-19. Ahead of sequencing, the ViraFEST assay grew antigen-specific CD4+ T cells using viral peptide pools. A 10-day culture period preceded the isolation of CD4+ T cells. None of these healthy vaccinees had been infected with SARS-CoV-2 before vaccination. Around 2.1 million PBMC per well were cultured with approximately 9 IU/ml IL-2 and approximately 9.1 ug/ml peptides. Days 3 and 7 were when half the medium was replaced with IL-2 medium. Notes on the study in general: Recruitment yielded few convalescent patients, and the study had no early post-infection timepoints. Late after vaccination, infection- and vaccine-induced clones showed marked clonal contraction.

The germline V gene encodes CDR1 WNHNN and CDR2 SYGVQD (reference sequence). Between the trimmed V and J ends, which lost 8 bases and 4 bases, there was a span of 6 bases. This CDR3 is 11 amino acids long. Measured with immunoSEQ multiplex PCR; TCRdb has only the in-frame clones, and not every one. Counted here are 25,000 to 35,000 clones, about 81% occurring once; the ten biggest clones make up around 30%. As concerns this clone: Its antigen is still unknown.

V usage is TRBV10-1 and J usage is TRBJ1-5; D perhaps matches TRBD1 (5 bases). The material was CD4+ T cells from PBMCs cultured with SARS-CoV-2 spike peptides, obtained before COVID-19 vaccination. The receptor was derived from a human donor who received a COVID-19 vaccine. The CDR3 sequence is CASGANQPQHF. The CDR3 bases are TGCGCCAGCGGGGCAAATCAGCCCCAGCATTTT.